This T cell receptor (beta chain) is from a study of T cells in Graves' hyperthyroidism and ophthalmopathy. V gave up 0 bases and J gave up 2 bases, with 4 bases separating them. Germline assignment: CDR1 GTSNPN and CDR2 SVGIG (reference sequence). The length of the CDR3 is 12 residues. This clonotype was seen at least ten times. Researchers amplified the TCR beta CDR3 regions from RNA transcripts. RT-PCR in the first round (using the HTBI primer set) targeted the TCR CDR3. One entry per CDR3 protein results from TCRdb running MiXCR on the multiplex PCR reads. In the table there are more than 450,000 distinct CDR3 sequences, 14% of which are singletons.

The sequenced material came from blood. The TCR was taken from a woman between 40 and 50 years old with Graves' hyperthyroidism. The chain has TRBV30 and TRBJ1-1; D unresolved. The CDR3 here is CAWSVINTEAFF. CDR3 DNA sequence: TGTGCCTGGAGTGTTATCAACACTGAAGCTTTCTTT.